A selection of T cell receptor beta chains follows, all from one sample in a study of CD8 T cells in ankylosing spondylitis. Via MiXCR, TCRdb re-called the 5' RACE reads, giving one row per CDR3 protein. The sample lists around 770,000 distinct CDR3 sequences, 15% to 20% occurring once. The sequencing input was blood, either unsorted or a sorted T cell fraction (not recorded which). Source of these receptors: a male donor with ankylosing spondylitis. The CDR3 runs from the conserved cysteine through the conserved F or W. The D gene is left open where the match is weak. Only part of the rows carry a size: once, few, many, or a class if the clone is expanded.

TRBV3-1	.	TRBJ1-2	.	TGTGCCAGCAGCAACCCGGACAGCGATCATGGCTACACCTTC	CASSNPDSDHGYTF
TRBV12-3/TRBV12-4	many	TRBJ2-7	TRBD1	TGTGCCAGCAGTTTAGACAGGGGTAAACCCTACGAGCAGTACTTC	CASSLDRGKPYEQYF
TRBV29-1	.	TRBJ2-7	TRBD2	TGCAGCGCCGATGGGGGGGACTACGAGCAGTACTTC	CSADGGDYEQYF
TRBV5-1	few	TRBJ1-2	.	TGCGCCAGCAGCCCTCCGGGTCCCGACTATGGCTACACCTTC	CASSPPGPDYGYTF
TRBV10-3	few	TRBJ2-1	TRBD2	TGTGCCATCAGGGGGACTAGCGGGAGCAATGAGCAGTTCTTC	CAIRGTSGSNEQFF
TRBV5-1	few	TRBJ2-3	.	TGCGCCAGCAGCTCTTTCCCAGGGAATAGTAGCACAGATACGCAGTATTTT	CASSSFPGNSSTDTQYF
TRBV5-4	.	TRBJ2-3	.	TGTGCCAGCACTTCCCCGGGCCGCACAGATACGCAGTATTTT	CASTSPGRTDTQYF
TRBV29-1	.	TRBJ2-7	.	TGCAGCGTTCAAGGTTTTCGGACTATCGAGCAGTACTTC	CSVQGFRTIEQYF
TRBV6-5	.	TRBJ2-7	.	TGTGCCAGCAGTTATACTGGGGACCTAGGGGGAATGTACTTC	CASSYTGDLGGMYF
TRBV6-4	few	TRBJ2-3	TRBD2	TGTGCCAGCAGACGACTAGCGGAAACAGATACGCAGTATTTT	CASRRLAETDTQYF
TRBV10-3	many	TRBJ2-3	.	TGTGCCATCAGTGAGTCCACAGATACGCAGTATTTT	CAISESTDTQYF
TRBV20-1	.	TRBJ2-1	.	TGCAGTGCGACCAAACGGGAGAACCGGAATGAGCAGTTCTTC	CSATKRENRNEQFF
TRBV6-1	.	TRBJ2-3	.	TGTGCCAGCAGACCAGCCACCAAAGCCACAGATACGCAGTATTTT	CASRPATKATDTQYF
TRBV20-1	many	TRBJ2-5	.	TGCAGTGCTAGGGGCGGGATTTTTTCGGAGACCCAGTACTTC	CSARGGIFSETQYF
TRBV19	.	TRBJ1-1	.	TGTGCCAGTAGTATAGTCCCCAGTGTCGAAGCTTTCTTT	CASSIVPSVEAFF
TRBV12-3/TRBV12-4	.	TRBJ1-1	TRBD1	TGTGCCAGCAGCCCCGGTGGGCCAGGGGGTATGAACACTGAAGCTTTCTTT	CASSPGGPGGMNTEAFF
TRBV29-1	.	TRBJ2-6	.	TGCAGCGTTGTGTCCCCTGGGGCCAACGTCCTGACTTTC	CSVVSPGANVLTF
TRBV29-1	.	TRBJ1-3	.	TGCAGCGTTGTAACAGCGAGGGAACGTGGAAACACCATATATTTT	CSVVTARERGNTIYF
TRBV11-1	.	TRBJ2-7	.	TGTGCCAGCAGCTTAAACGGCCAGATCTCCTACGAGCAGTACTTC	CASSLNGQISYEQYF
TRBV20-1	.	TRBJ2-3	.	TGCAGTGCTAGTCCCAGGGTGGGTGTTTCGGATACGCAGTATTTT	CSASPRVGVSDTQYF
TRBV3-1	.	TRBJ2-2	.	TGTGCCAGCAGACCCCCCGTGAACACCGGGGAGCTGTTTTTT	CASRPPVNTGELFF
TRBV20-1	.	TRBJ2-1	.	TGCAGTGGGGACGGCCGGTACAATGAGCAGTTCTTC	CSGDGRYNEQFF
TRBV5-6	.	TRBJ2-1	TRBD1	TGTGCCAGCAGCGGGGACAGGGGAACAGAGCAGTTCTTC	CASSGDRGTEQFF
TRBV5-1	.	TRBJ1-4	.	TGCGCCAGCAGCCCGGACCCAGGGACTAATGAAAAACTGTTTTTT	CASSPDPGTNEKLFF
TRBV7-2	.	TRBJ2-1	.	TGTGCCAGCAGCTTAATCATTGGATACAATGAGCAGTTCTTC	CASSLIIGYNEQFF
TRBV6-2/TRBV6-3	.	TRBJ2-4	.	TGTGCCAGCAGTTATGGGATAACCAAAAACATTCAGTACTTC	CASSYGITKNIQYF